Listed here is a single T cell receptor beta chain. The data stem from a study of TIL therapy for anti-PD-1-resistant metastatic lung cancer. The time point was: pre-treatment sample, taken before nivolumab and TIL therapy. The tumor samples were excised metastases, mostly pleural nodules or supraclavicular lymph nodes. The libraries were made with immunoSEQ v3. Libraries were sequenced to 1.5 million to 2.5 million read pairs (survey) or roughly 5-6 million (deep). The protocol was immunoSEQ multiplex PCR, while the TCRdb copy is restricted to in-frame clones and leaves out a portion. The table has approximately 1,000 clones, approximately 75% seen once. Germline CDR1 SGHTA, CDR2 FQGTGA. This CDR3 spans 16 amino acids. Deletions cut 1 base from V and 0 bases from J, with 10 bases between.

The sequencing here drew on tumor tissue, taken at baseline. This TCR was sampled from a person aged 25 to 80 with non-small cell lung cancer. The chain couples TRBV7-3 to TRBJ2-1; D may be TRBD1 (5 bases). The CDR3 bases are TGTGCCAGCAGCTTAATGTCGGACAACTCCTACAATGAGCAGTTCTTC. Translating gives CASSLMSDNSYNEQFF.